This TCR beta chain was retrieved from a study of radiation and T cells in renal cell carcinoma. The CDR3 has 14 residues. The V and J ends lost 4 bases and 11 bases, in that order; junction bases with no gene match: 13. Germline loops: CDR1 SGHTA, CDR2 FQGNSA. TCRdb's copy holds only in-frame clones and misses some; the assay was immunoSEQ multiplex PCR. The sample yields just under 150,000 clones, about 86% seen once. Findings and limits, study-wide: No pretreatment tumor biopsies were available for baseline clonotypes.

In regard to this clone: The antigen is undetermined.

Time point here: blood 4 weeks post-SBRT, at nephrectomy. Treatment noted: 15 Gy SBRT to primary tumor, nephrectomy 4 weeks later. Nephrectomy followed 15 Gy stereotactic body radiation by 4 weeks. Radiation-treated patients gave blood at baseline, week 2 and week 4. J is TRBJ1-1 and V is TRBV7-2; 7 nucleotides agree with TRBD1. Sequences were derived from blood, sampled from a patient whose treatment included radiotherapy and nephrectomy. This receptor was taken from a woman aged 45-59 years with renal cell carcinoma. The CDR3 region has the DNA TGTGCCAGCAGCTCCGTGACAGGGTTTATCCGCGCTTTCTTT. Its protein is CASSSVTGFIRAFF.